The clone carrying this T cell receptor beta chain was picked up many times. The sample comes from a study of HIV-infected patients and healthy controls. V lost 0 bases and J lost 7, with 4 bases in between. This CDR3 is 12 amino acids long. Looked up from germline, CDR1 is MNHEY and CDR2 is SVGEGT. TCRdb re-derived calls from the 5' RACE reads in MiXCR, one entry per CDR3 protein. The sample lists 18,000 or so distinct CDR3 sequences; less than 20% were seen once. Sample: CD8+ T cells from blood. The clonotype originates from a human donor in good health. The chain uses TRBV6-2 or TRBV6-3 and TRBJ2-4; D not certain. The CDR3 here is CASSYSPNIQYF. The CDR3 nucleotides are TGTGCCAGCAGTTACTCTCCCAACATTCAGTACTTC.